This T cell receptor (beta chain) was captured in a study of T-cell memory formation after mild COVID-19. For the study at large: Each donor largely had its own TCR clusters. Overall study findings and caveats: CD8+ contracting clones occupied EMRA, while CD4+ ones occupied mainly CM and EM.

Constant-segment-primed 5'RACE gave TCR alpha and TCR beta cDNA libraries with sample barcodes and UMIs. MiXCR was run by TCRdb on the 5' RACE reads, yielding one entry per CDR3 protein. The sample holds 300,000 to 350,000 distinct CDR3 sequences, 15% to 20% seen once. This clonotype showed up just a few times. Its antigen is undetermined. The source of this sequence is a young man who had mild COVID-19 (a few samples of this study predate the infection). Cell type and time point are not known. Source material: PBMCs or a T cell subset sorted from them (not recorded which).

The CDR3 reads CASSPRVGGTQETQYF. The CDR3 DNA reads TGTGCCAGCAGCCCGCGCGTAGGCGGAACCCAAGAGACCCAGTACTTC. The chain combines TRBV7-3 with TRBJ2-5; D not certain. This CDR3 spans 16 amino acids. Germline V gene data show CDR1 as SGHTA and CDR2 as FQGTGA. V dropped 5 bases and J dropped 1 base, with 17 bases sitting between them. Full variable domain (remainder filled in from reference TRBV7-3 and TRBJ2-5): GAGVSQTPSNKVTEKGKYVELRCDPISGHTALYWYRQSLGQGPEFLIYFQGTGAADDSGLPNDRFFAVRPEGSVSTLKIQRTERGDSAVYLCASSPRVGGTQETQYFGPGTRLLVL.